This TCR beta chain originates from a study of shared clonotypes between healthy human individuals. Findings of the study overall: Only a few donors were included, so the genetic and exposure-history diversity represented was limited.

Germline V gives CDR1 SGHRS, CDR2 YFSETQ. Trimming took 2 bases from V and 4 from J, leaving 9 bases between them. This CDR3 is 13 amino acids long. Per the original methods: ImmunoSEQ output lacked quality scores and full-length reads, limiting matched filtering. Profiling relied on immunoSEQ multiplex PCR, and the TCRdb table lists in-frame clones only, not all of them. That table is the source of V, J and clone size, and D and trimming were worked out from the DNA. The data hold around 1.6 million clones, with approximately 98% observed a single time. This clone was seen just once. Its target is unknown. Donors had no recently reported acute infections or vaccinations and were HIV-negative. The split of CD4+ cells yielded CD45RA+ naive and CD45RA-negative memory subsets.

The TCR was taken from a man aged 25-45 years in good health. The source material was naive CD4+ T cells sorted from blood. Noted subset: CD45RA+ positively selected. V and J are TRBV5-1 and TRBJ1-2; D call uncertain. The CDR3: CASSFEATYGYTF. DNA of the CDR3: TGCGCCAGCAGCTTTGAAGCGACCTATGGCTACACCTTC.